This T cell receptor beta chain was observed in a study of coeliac disease. On the study more broadly: Coeliac patients had active, refractory type I, or gluten-free-diet-controlled disease.

V gave up 0 bases and J gave up 0 bases; unmatched junction bases: 7. The CDR3 consists of 17 residues. Germline V gene sequence: CDR1 SGHDT, CDR2 YYEEEE. Generated by immunoSEQ multiplex PCR, the TCRdb table keeps only in-frame clones and is missing some. The sample lists approximately 7,000 clones, around 67% seen once, with about 7% in the top ten. This clone appeared a single time. Sequencing used one aliquot of about 500,000 cells per fraction. The sequencing input was lamina propria lymphocytes from the gut. This chain uses TRBV5-6 with TRBJ2-3; 7 nucleotides agree with TRBD2. This TCR was sampled from a man between 45 and 60 years old with active celiac disease. In nucleotides, the CDR3 is TGTGCCAGCAGCTTGGTGGGGGGGGGACCTAGCACAGATACGCAGTATTTT. Its protein product is CASSLVGGGPSTDTQYF.